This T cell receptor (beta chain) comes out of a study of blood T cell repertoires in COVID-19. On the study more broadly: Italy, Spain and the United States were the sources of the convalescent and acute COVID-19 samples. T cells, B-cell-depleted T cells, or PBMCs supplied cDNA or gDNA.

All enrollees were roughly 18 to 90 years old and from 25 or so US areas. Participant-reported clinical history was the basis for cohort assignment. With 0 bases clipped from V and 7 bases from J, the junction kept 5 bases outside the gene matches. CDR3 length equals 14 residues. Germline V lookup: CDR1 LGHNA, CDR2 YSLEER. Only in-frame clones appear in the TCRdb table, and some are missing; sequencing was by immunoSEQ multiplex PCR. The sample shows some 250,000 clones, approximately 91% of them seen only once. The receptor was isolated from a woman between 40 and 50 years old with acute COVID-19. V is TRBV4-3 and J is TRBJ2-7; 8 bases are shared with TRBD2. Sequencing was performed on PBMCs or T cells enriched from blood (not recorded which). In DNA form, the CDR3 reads TGCGCCAGCAGCCAAGACGGGACTAGGCGGGAGCAGTACTTC. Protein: CASSQDGTRREQYF.